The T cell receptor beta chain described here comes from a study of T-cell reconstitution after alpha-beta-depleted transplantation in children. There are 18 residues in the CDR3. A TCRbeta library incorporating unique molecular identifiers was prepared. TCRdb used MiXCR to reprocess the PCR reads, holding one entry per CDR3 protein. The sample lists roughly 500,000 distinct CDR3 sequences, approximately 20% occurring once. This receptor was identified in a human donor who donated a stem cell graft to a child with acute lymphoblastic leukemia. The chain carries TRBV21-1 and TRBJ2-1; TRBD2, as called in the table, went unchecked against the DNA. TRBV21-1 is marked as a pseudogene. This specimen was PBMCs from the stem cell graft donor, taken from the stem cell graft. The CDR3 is CASSKATTGTSGTNEQFF. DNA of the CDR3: TGTGCCAGCAGCAAAGCGACGACCGGGACTAGCGGGACCAATGAGCAGTTCTTC.